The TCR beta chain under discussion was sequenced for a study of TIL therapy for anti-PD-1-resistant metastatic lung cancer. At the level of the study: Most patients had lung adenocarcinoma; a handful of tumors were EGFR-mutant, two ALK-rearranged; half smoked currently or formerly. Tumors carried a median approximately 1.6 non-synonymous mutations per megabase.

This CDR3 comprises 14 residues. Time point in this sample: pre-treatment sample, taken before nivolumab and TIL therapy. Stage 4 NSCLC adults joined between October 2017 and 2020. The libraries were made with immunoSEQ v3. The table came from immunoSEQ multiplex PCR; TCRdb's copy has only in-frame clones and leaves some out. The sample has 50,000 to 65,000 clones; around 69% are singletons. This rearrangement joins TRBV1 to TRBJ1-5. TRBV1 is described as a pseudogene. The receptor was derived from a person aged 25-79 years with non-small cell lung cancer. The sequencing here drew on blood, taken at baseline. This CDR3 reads CTSSQDRVHQPQHF. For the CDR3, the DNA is TGCACCAGCAGCCAAGATAGGGTGCATCAGCCCCAGCATTTT.